Below are 22 T cell receptor beta chains sequenced from a single sample in a study of cytomegalovirus exposure and HLA in healthy donors. The study ran its PCR with 60 Vbeta and 13 Jbeta primers. Only in-frame clones appear in the TCRdb table, and some are missing; sequencing was by immunoSEQ multiplex PCR. The sample includes approximately 68,000 clones, approximately 81% of them seen just once. The sample consisted of PBMCs. The receptors here all came from a woman between 25 and 40 years old in good health and CMV-seropositive.

Turning to this clone: This specimen includes other DNA sequences encoding the same CDR3. The chain carries TRBV2 and TRBJ2-7, with 8 bases matching TRBD1. The CDR3 covers 12 residues. V lost 9 bases to trimming and J lost 3 bases; unmatched junction nucleotides: 4. The V gene's germline CDR1 is SNHLY and CDR2 FYNNEI. The CDR3 protein is CASRTGNYEQYF. The DNA for the CDR3 is TGTGCCAGTCGGACAGGGAACTACGAGCAGTACTTC.

The CDR3 coding sequence is TGCGCCAGCAGCCCCATTGGACTAAGCGGGGCTAGCACAGATACGCAGTATTTT. Amino acid sequence: CASSPIGLSGASTDTQYF. V is TRBV5-1 and J is TRBJ2-3; 7 bases are shared with TRBD2. J gave up 0 bases and V 4 bases, and 14 bases lay outside the gene matches. This CDR3 is built from 18 residues. The V gene's germline CDR1 is SGHRS and CDR2 YFSETQ.

This chain uses TRBV5-1 with TRBJ2-1, with TRBD1 matching 7 bases. The CDR3 is made up of 14 amino acids. V trimming: 3 bases; J trimming: 0 bases; junction bases outside the gene matches: 0. The germline V gene has CDR1 SGHRS and CDR2 YFSETQ. The DNA of the CDR3 is TGCGCCAGCAGCTGGGACAGCTCCTACAATGAGCAGTTCTTC. Translation: CASSWDSSYNEQFF.

The chain carries TRBV7-9 and TRBJ2-1; D gene uncertain. This CDR3 region has 12 residues. Trimming pared 3 bases from V and 4 bases from J, leaving 4 bases between. Germline assignment: CDR1 SEHNR and CDR2 FQNEAQ (reference sequence). In nucleotides, the CDR3 is TGTGCCAGCAGCTTCGTGTACAATGAGCAGTTCTTC. This sequence encodes CASSFVYNEQFF.

The V gene is TRBV30, the J gene TRBJ2-7; the match to TRBD2 covers 12 bases. J gave up 3 bases and V 7 bases, and 4 bases lay outside the gene matches. Germline V lookup: CDR1 GTSNPN, CDR2 SVGIG (reference sequence). CDR3 length equals 13 residues. The CDR3, as DNA: TGTGCCTCTCAGACTAGCGGGGGCTACGAGCAGTACTTC. Amino acids: CASQTSGGYEQYF.

The chain recombines TRBV19 with TRBJ2-3; 10 bases are a match to TRBD1. The CDR3 contains 16 residues. Unmatched junction bases numbered 5, after V lost 4 bases and J lost 1 base. In germline, CDR1 is LNHDA, CDR2 SQIVND (reference sequence). In DNA, the CDR3 is TGTGCCAGTAGTACCCGACAGGGGGCACGCACAGATACGCAGTATTTT. It codes for CASSTRQGARTDTQYF.

This chain links TRBV29-1 with TRBJ2-7, with TRBD2 identical over 9 bases. The germline gives CDR1 SQVTM, CDR2 ANQGSEA. The CDR3 extends over 13 amino acids. J lost 4 bases, V lost 5 bases, and 6 bases had no gene match. In nucleotides, the CDR3 is TGCAGCGTTTTGTGGACTAGCGATTACGAGCAGTACTTC. This codes for CSVLWTSDYEQYF.

This clone was detected only a few times. The chain is built from TRBV7-2 and TRBJ1-5; the D gene is possibly TRBD1 (5 bases). The germline V gene encodes CDR1 SGHTA and CDR2 FQGNSA. The ends were cut back, 1 base at V and 4 bases at J, with 11 bases in the middle. CDR3 size: 15 residues. CDR3 DNA sequence: TGTGCCAGCAGCTTAGAAGGGGTTTGGAATCAGCCCCAGCATTTT. It translates to CASSLEGVWNQPQHF.

CDR3 coding DNA: TGTGCCAGCAGCCGCGGGACAGGCAGTACTGAAGCTTTCTTT. Protein product: CASSRGTGSTEAFF. The chain recombines TRBV7-8 with TRBJ1-1; 8 bases are shared with TRBD1. V dropped 5 bases and J dropped 5; count of bases not matched to a gene: 7. The CDR3 is 14 amino acids. Germline values: CDR1 SGHVS, CDR2 FQNEAQ.

This chain joins TRBV15 and TRBJ2-2; D may be TRBD2 (5 bases). The V gene's germline CDR1 is LNHNV and CDR2 YYDKDF (reference sequence). The CDR3 contains 15 residues. The ends were cut back, 1 base at V and 4 bases at J, with 10 bases in the middle. The CDR3 region has the DNA TGTGCCACCAGCAGAGGTGGGAGCGGCACCGGGGAGCTGTTTTTT. Translation gives CATSRGGSGTGELFF.

The J gene is TRBJ2-7, the V gene TRBV7-2; D is ambiguous. The CDR3 consists of 13 residues. V lost 5 bases to trimming and J lost 3 bases, with 11 bases between them. Germline V gene data show CDR1 as SGHTA and CDR2 as FQGNSA. The CDR3 DNA sequence: TGTGCCAGCAGCCATACAGCTAACTACGAGCAGTACTTC. It translates to CASSHTANYEQYF.

This chain joins TRBV9 and TRBJ2-7; 8 positions match TRBD2. Germline CDR1 and CDR2: SGDLS and YYNGEE. CDR3 length equals 16 residues. J was trimmed by 5 bases and V by 4 bases; bases with no gene match: 14. The CDR3 loop is CASSTSGFKNGDEQYF. The CDR3 DNA is TGTGCCAGCAGCACTAGCGGATTTAAGAATGGGGACGAGCAGTACTTC. Supplemented by reference TRBV9 and TRBJ2-7, the full variable domain reads DSGVTQTPKHLITATGQRVTLRCSPRSGDLSVYWYQQSLDQGLQFLIQYYNGEERAKGNILERFSAQQFPDLHSELNLSSLELGDSALYFCASSTSGFKNGDEQYFGPGTRLTVT.

V is TRBV27 and J is TRBJ2-7; unclear D gene. Trimming took 2 bases from V and 1 from J, leaving 6 bases between them. The CDR3 sequence is 13 residues long. Per the germline V gene, CDR1 is MNHEY and CDR2 is SMNVEV (reference sequence). Here the CDR3 reads CASSLTASYEQYF. As DNA, the CDR3 is TGTGCCAGCAGTTTAACAGCTTCCTACGAGCAGTACTTC.

This chain connects TRBV29-1 to TRBJ2-7, with D unclear. Germline V CDR1 and CDR2: SQVTM, ANQGSEA. The V end lost 3 bases, the J end lost 1 base, and 7 bases lay between the germline ends. CDR3 size: 12 residues. CDR3 protein: CSVEAGSYEQYF. The CDR3 DNA reads TGCAGCGTTGAGGCAGGTTCCTACGAGCAGTACTTC.

This chain connects TRBV7-2 to TRBJ1-6; D unclear. This CDR3 spans 15 amino acids. CDR1 SGHTA and CDR2 FQGNSA come from the germline V gene. V shed 5 bases and J shed 10 bases, with 18 bases lying between them. For the CDR3, the DNA is TGTGCCAGCAGCCTACCGGTCACTAAGGCCTCACCCCTCCACTTT. It encodes CASSLPVTKASPLHF.

The chain links TRBV28 to TRBJ1-2; D remains unclear. Germline CDR1 is MDHEN and CDR2 is SYDVKM. The CDR3 loop spans 14 amino acids. Trimming took off 4 bases at V and 7 bases at J, with 16 bases between the two ends. The CDR3 protein is CASSSGVPSFGYTF. In nucleotides, the CDR3 is TGTGCCAGCAGTTCCGGGGTCCCCTCCTTTGGCTACACCTTC.

V and J are TRBV6-6 and TRBJ1-1; TRBD1 aligns across 7 bases. The V gene's germline CDR1 is MNHNY and CDR2 SVGAGI (reference sequence). V lost 5 bases to trimming and J lost 0 bases; unmatched junction nucleotides: 6. The CDR3 contains 15 residues. The CDR3 spells CASSTTGFMNTEAFF. The CDR3 nucleotides read TGTGCCAGCAGTACGACAGGGTTCATGAACACTGAAGCTTTCTTT.

This clone has only one observation. The genes are TRBV19 and TRBJ1-6; 7 positions match TRBD1. This CDR3 is 15 amino acids long. From germline, CDR1 is LNHDA and CDR2 SQIVND (reference sequence). V gave up 5 bases and J gave up 10 bases; unmatched junction bases: 11. The CDR3: CASSSSGTATSPLHF. The CDR3 nucleotides are TGTGCCAGTAGTTCGTCCGGGACAGCTACATCACCCCTCCACTTT.

The chain is built from TRBV28 and TRBJ2-7; tentative D call: TRBD1 (6 bases). The germline gives CDR1 MDHEN, CDR2 SYDVKM. The CDR3 extends over 13 amino acids. V was pared by 5 bases and J by 3 bases, with 11 bases between. The CDR3 reads CASSDRFVYEQYF. For the CDR3, the DNA is TGTGCCAGCAGTGACAGGTTTGTCTACGAGCAGTACTTC. The full variable domain, rest sourced from reference TRBV28 and TRBJ2-7, is DVKVTQSSRYLVKRTGEKVFLECVQDMDHENMFWYRQDPGLGLRLIYFSYDVKMKEKGDIPEGYSVSREKKERFSLILESASTNQTSMYLCASSDRFVYEQYFGPGTRLTVT.

The rearrangement links TRBV6-4 to TRBJ2-3; perhaps TRBD2 as D (7 bases). The CDR3 length is 14 residues. V was trimmed by 3 bases and J by 6 bases, leaving 13 bases between them. The germline gives CDR1 MRHNA, CDR2 SNTAGT. DNA for the CDR3: TGTGCCAGCAGTGAGTCGGGGGGCCGGGATACGCAGTATTTT. It specifies CASSESGGRDTQYF.

The table lists this clone with a count of one. This rearrangement joins TRBV6-1 to TRBJ2-2; 9 nucleotides agree with TRBD2. The CDR3 length is 14 residues. Looked up from germline, CDR1 is MNHNS and CDR2 is SASEGT. J was trimmed by 9 bases and V by 5 bases; bases with no gene match: 7. The CDR3 region is CASSTLAGTWELFF. CDR3 DNA: TGTGCCAGCAGTACTCTAGCGGGGACTTGGGAGCTGTTTTTT.

This chain links TRBV7-2 with TRBJ2-2; tentatively, D is TRBD2 (5 bases). Germline lookup yields CDR1 SGHTA and CDR2 FQGNSA. The CDR3 totals 15 residues. V was trimmed by 2 bases and J by 6 bases, leaving 13 bases between them. CDR3 region: CASSLFIGLPGELFF. The DNA of the CDR3 is TGTGCCAGCAGCTTATTTATCGGACTTCCCGGGGAGCTGTTTTTT.